A single sample is the source of the 4 T cell receptor beta chains below, sequenced in a study of blood T cell repertoires in COVID-19. Repertoires were generated with immunoSEQ multiplex PCR, while TCRdb's copy carries only in-frame clones and drops some. The sample contains some 200,000 clones, about four fifths of which appear only once. Source material: peripheral blood. All receptors come from a woman at least 80 years old with acute or convalescent COVID-19.

This clone was recorded only once. The gene calls are TRBV7-2 and TRBJ1-1, with D perhaps matching TRBD1 (6 bases). Germline CDR1 and CDR2: SGHTA and FQGNSA. The CDR3 runs to 18 residues. V was pared by 5 bases and J by 0 bases, with 22 bases between. The CDR3 DNA reads as TGTGCCAGCAGCCGTCGGATGGACCTAGGGGGGGTGAACACTGAAGCTTTCTTT. Protein product: CASSRRMDLGGVNTEAFF.

This sequence joins TRBV7-3 and TRBJ2-1, with 9 bases aligning to TRBD1. The CDR3 runs 17 residues. V lost 1 base, J lost 4 bases, and 8 bases stayed unmatched. Germline V gene data show CDR1 as SGHTA and CDR2 as FQGTGA. The CDR3 coding sequence is TGTGCCAGCAGCTTAAAAGTAGGGACAGGGCCGTACAATGAGCAGTTCTTC. It encodes CASSLKVGTGPYNEQFF. Using reference TRBV7-3 and TRBJ2-1 for the parts outside the CDR3, the full variable domain is GAGVSQTPSNKVTEKGKYVELRCDPISGHTALYWYRQSLGQGPEFLIYFQGTGAADDSGLPNDRFFAVRPEGSVSTLKIQRTERGDSAVYLCASSLKVGTGPYNEQFFGPGTRLTVL.

The CDR3 bases are TGTGCCTGGAGTTTGACAGCGGGAGGGGCAGATACGCAGTATTTT. Its translation is CAWSLTAGGADTQYF. The chain uses TRBV30 and TRBJ2-3, with 10 positions matching TRBD2. V dropped 2 bases and J dropped 4; count of bases not matched to a gene: 6. CDR1 and CDR2 from the germline V gene are GTSNPN and SVGIG (reference sequence). The CDR3 runs to 15 residues.

This clone was picked up a small number of times. The rearrangement links TRBV15 to TRBJ1-2; D not resolved. The ends were cut back, 2 bases at V and 4 bases at J, with 11 bases in the middle. The CDR3 is 14 residues long. Germline CDR1 reads LNHNV; CDR2 reads YYDKDF (reference sequence). As DNA, the CDR3 is TGTGCCACCAGCAGACCCACAGAATCCTATGGCTACACCTTC. It encodes CATSRPTESYGYTF.